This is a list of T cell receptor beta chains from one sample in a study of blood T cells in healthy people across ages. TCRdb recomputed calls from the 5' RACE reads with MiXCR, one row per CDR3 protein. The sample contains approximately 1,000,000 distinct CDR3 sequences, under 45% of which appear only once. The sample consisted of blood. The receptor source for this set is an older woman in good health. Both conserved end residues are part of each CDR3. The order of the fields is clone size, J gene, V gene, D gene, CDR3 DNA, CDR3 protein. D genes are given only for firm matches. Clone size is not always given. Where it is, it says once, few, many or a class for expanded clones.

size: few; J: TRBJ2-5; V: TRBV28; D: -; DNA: TGTGCCAGCAGTAGTGGTAGTTGGGGGCAGTACTTC; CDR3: CASSSGSWGQYF
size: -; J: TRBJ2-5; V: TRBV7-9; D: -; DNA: TGTGCCAGCAGCTTAGGGCGACCCGGTGGGCAGTACTTC; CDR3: CASSLGRPGGQYF
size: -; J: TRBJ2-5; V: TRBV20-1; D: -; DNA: TGCAGTGCTAGAGTACCGGGGGCCGGAGAGGCCCAGTACTTC; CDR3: CSARVPGAGEAQYF
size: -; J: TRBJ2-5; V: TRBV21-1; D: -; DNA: TGTGCCAGCAGCAAAGATCGGCCCCCGCTAGGGCAGTACTTC; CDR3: CASSKDRPPLGQYF
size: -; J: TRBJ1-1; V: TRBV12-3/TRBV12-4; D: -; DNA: TGTGCCAGCAGTTTGAGGGGAGGGGGGAACACTGAAGCTTTCTTT; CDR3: CASSLRGGGNTEAFF
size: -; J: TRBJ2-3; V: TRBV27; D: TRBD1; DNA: TGTGCCAGCAGCCCGACAGGGGTTCGCACAGATACGCAGTATTTT; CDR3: CASSPTGVRTDTQYF
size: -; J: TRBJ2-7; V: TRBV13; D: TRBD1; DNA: TGTGCCAGCAGCCCGCGGGGACAGGGGGTTATCTACGAGCAGTACTTC; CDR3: CASSPRGQGVIYEQYF
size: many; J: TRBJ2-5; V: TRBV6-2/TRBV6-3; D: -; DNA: TGTGCCAGCAGTTACGGACAAGAGACCCAGTACTTC; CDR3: CASSYGQETQYF
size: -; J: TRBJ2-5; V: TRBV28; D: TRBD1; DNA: TGTGCCAGCACTCACTTATTCCGAAAGCCGGGACAGCAAGAGACCCAGTACTTC; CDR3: CASTHLFRKPGQQETQYF
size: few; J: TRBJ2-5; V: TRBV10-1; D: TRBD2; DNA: TGCGCCAGCAGTGAGAGGGCTAGCGGGAGTGGTGAGACCCAGTACTTC; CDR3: CASSERASGSGETQYF
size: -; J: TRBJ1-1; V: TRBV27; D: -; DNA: TGTGCCAGCAGTTTAAAGGGCCGCATGAACACTGAAGCTTTCTTT; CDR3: CASSLKGRMNTEAFF
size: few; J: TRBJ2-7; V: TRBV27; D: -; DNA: TGTGCCAGCCCCACCTTCCGGGACAAGTCCTACGAGCAGTACTTC; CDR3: CASPTFRDKSYEQYF
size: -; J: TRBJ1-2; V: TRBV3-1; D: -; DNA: TGTGCCAGCAGCCAAGTTTTCGGGGAGGCTAACTATGGCTACACCTTC; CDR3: CASSQVFGEANYGYTF
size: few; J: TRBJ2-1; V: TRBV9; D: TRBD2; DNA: TGTGCCAGCAGTTTTACGGGACTAGCGGGAAATGAGCAGTTCTTC; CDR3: CASSFTGLAGNEQFF
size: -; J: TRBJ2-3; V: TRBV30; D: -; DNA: TGTGCCTGGAGTCCAAAAGATACGCAGTATTTT; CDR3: CAWSPKDTQYF
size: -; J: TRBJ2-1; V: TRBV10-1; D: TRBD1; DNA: TGCGCCAGCAGAGCACAGGGGGCTAAAAACAATGAGCAGTTCTTC; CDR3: CASRAQGAKNNEQFF
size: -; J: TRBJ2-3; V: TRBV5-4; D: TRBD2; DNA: TGTGCCAGCAGCTCCCTAGCGGGGTTCACAGATACGCAGTATTTT; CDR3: CASSSLAGFTDTQYF
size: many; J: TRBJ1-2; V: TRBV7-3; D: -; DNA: TGTGCCAGCAGCCAGGAGTATGACTATGGCTACACCTTC; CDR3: CASSQEYDYGYTF
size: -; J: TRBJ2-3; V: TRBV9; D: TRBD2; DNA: TGTGCCAGCAGCCCCGGACTAGCTCAGAGCACAGAGACGCAGTATTTT; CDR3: CASSPGLAQSTETQYF
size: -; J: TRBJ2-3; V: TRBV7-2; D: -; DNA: TGTGCCAGCAGCTTATGGAGGACGCAGTATTTT; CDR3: CASSLWRTQYF
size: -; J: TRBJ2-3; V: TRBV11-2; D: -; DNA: TGTGCCAGCAGCAGGAGCACAGATCCGCAGTATTTT; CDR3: CASSRSTDPQYF
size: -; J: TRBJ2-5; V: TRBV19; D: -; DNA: TGTGCCAGTAAACGGGAGAGCTCCTACAATGAGCAGTACTTC; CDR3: CASKRESSYNEQYF
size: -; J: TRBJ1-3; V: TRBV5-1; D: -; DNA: TGCGCCAGCAGCTTGGACCGGTCTGGAAACACCATATATTTT; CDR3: CASSLDRSGNTIYF
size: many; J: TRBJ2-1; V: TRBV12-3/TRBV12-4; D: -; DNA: TGTGCCAGCAGTTTAGCGGACCTAGAATACAATGAGCAGTTCTTC; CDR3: CASSLADLEYNEQFF
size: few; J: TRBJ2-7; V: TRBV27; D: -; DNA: TGTGCCAGCAGTTACGGACACCTCTCCTACGAGCAGTACTTC; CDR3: CASSYGHLSYEQYF
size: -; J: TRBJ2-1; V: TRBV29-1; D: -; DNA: TGCAGCGTTGGGGAGTTAGTGGAGCAGTTCTTC; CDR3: CSVGELVEQFF
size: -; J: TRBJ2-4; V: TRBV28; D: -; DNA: TGTGCCAGCAGTTTTGGGGAACCCGTCCTAGCCAAAAACATTCAGTACTTC; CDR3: CASSFGEPVLAKNIQYF
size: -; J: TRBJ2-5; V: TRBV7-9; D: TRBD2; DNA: TGTGCCAGCAGTGGAGCGGGAGGGCTTATAGATGAGCAGTACTTC; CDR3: CASSGAGGLIDEQYF
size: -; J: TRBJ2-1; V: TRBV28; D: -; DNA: TGTGCCAGCAGTTTACTCCGGGGAGATTACAATGAGCAGTTTTTC; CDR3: CASSLLRGDYNEQFF
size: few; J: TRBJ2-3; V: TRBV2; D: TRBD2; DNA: TGTGCCAGCAGTGAAGAGGGAGGGCCTGGAGATACGCAGTATTTT; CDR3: CASSEEGGPGDTQYF
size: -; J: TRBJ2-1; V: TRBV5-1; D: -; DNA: TGCGCCAGCAGCTTGGTAGGCGCGGAGGCCTACAATGAGCAGTTCTTC; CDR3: CASSLVGAEAYNEQFF
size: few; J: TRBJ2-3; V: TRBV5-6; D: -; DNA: TGTGCCAGCAGCGCCGGGACTTTCACAGATACGCAGTATTTT; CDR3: CASSAGTFTDTQYF
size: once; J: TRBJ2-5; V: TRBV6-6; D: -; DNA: TGTGCCAGCAGTCCCCCTGGACTTTTCAATGAGCAGTACTTC; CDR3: CASSPPGLFNEQYF
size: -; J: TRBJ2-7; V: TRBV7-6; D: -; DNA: TGTGCCAGCAGCCCGCTTTGGGGCGAGCAGTACTTC; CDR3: CASSPLWGEQYF
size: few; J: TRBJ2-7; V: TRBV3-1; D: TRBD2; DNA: TGTGCCAGCAGCCAACAACTAGCGGGAGATCGCGAGCAGTACTTC; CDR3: CASSQQLAGDREQYF
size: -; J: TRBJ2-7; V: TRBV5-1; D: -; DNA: TGCGCCAGCAGTGAGCTCGACAGCTACGAGCAGTACTTC; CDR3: CASSELDSYEQYF
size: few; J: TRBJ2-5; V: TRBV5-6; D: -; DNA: TGTGCCAGCAGCGCAGACAGGAGAAGGCGATCAGAGACCCAGTACTTC; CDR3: CASSADRRRRSETQYF
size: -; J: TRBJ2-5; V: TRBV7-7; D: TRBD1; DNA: TGTGCCAGCAGCTTAAGACAGGGACGTCATCTCCAAGAGACCCAGTACTTC; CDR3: CASSLRQGRHLQETQYF
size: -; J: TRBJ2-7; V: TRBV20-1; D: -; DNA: TGCAGTGCTAGGTTTCGCCTAGCTCGTCCAGTTTACGAGCAGTACTTC; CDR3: CSARFRLARPVYEQYF
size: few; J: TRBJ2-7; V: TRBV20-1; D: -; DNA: TGCAGTGCTAGTTATAGCGCGCCGCCCTACGAGCAGTACTTC; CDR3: CSASYSAPPYEQYF
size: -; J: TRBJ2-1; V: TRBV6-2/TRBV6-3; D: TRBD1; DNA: TGTGCCAGCAGTTACTCGACCAGGGGGAGTGAGCAGTTCTTC; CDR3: CASSYSTRGSEQFF
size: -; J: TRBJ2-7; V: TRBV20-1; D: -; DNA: TGCAGTGCTAGAGTTTTCGGTGCCTGGGACGAGCAGTACTTC; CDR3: CSARVFGAWDEQYF
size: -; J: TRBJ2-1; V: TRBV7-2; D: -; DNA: TGTGCCAGCAGCACACACACGACAGAGTTCAATGAGCAGTTCTTC; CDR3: CASSTHTTEFNEQFF
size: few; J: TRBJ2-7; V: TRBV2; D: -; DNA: TGTGCCAGCAATGTACGGGTTCGGGACGAGCAGTACTTC; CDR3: CASNVRVRDEQYF
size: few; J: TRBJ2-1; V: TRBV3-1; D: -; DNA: TGTGCCAGCAGCCAAGAGGTCGGACTAGGGGGTTTAGGTGAGCAGTTCTTC; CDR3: CASSQEVGLGGLGEQFF
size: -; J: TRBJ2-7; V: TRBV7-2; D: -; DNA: TGTGCCAGCAGCCCCAATTGGTCCATCGAGCAGTACTTC; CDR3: CASSPNWSIEQYF
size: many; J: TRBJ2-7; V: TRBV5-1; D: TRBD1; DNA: TGCGCCAGCAGCTTAAGGGGGCCAGGGGATTTCGACGAGCAGTACTTC; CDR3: CASSLRGPGDFDEQYF
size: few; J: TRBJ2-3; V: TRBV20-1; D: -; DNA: TGCAGTGTGAGGCGGATGAGCACAGATACGCAGTATTTT; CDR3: CSVRRMSTDTQYF
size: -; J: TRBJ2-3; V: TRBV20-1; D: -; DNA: TGCAGTGCTAGAGATGTCCTAGCGCCAAGAGCAGATACGCAGTATTTT; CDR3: CSARDVLAPRADTQYF
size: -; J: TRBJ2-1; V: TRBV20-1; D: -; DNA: TGCAGTGCTAGAAAGCTGACCTCCTACAATGAGCAGTTCTTC; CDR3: CSARKLTSYNEQFF
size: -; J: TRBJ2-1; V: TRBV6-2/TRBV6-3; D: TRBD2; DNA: TGTGCCAGCAGTTATCTAGCGGGAGGGCCCAACGAGCAGTTCTTC; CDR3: CASSYLAGGPNEQFF
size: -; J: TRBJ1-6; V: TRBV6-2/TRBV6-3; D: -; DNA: TGTGCCAGCCGCGGGGACGTATATAATTCACCCCTCCACTTT; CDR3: CASRGDVYNSPLHF
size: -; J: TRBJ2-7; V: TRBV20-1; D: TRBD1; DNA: TGCAGTGCTAGAGGGGGGACAGGGACCTACGAGCAGTACTTC; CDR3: CSARGGTGTYEQYF
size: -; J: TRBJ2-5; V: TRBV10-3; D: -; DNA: TGTGCCATCAGTGAGTTTGGCGGCCAACCGGGAGAGACCCAGTACTTC; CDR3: CAISEFGGQPGETQYF